This T cell receptor (beta chain) was recorded in a study of blood T cell repertoires in COVID-19. The CDR3 contains 15 residues. Per germline, CDR1 SQVTM and CDR2 ANQGSEA. Trimming removed 6 bases from V and 1 base from J; junction bases left unmatched: 10. This clone was found once. Measured with immunoSEQ multiplex PCR; TCRdb has only the in-frame clones, and not every one. The sample lists about 230,000 clones, 85% to 90% occurring once. The TCR was taken from a woman in her 30s with acute COVID-19. This rearrangement joins TRBV29-1 to TRBJ1-2; 8 nucleotides align to TRBD1. The sequenced sample was PBMCs or T cells enriched from blood (not recorded which). The CDR3 sequence is CSVGPGTGVNYGYTF. In DNA, the CDR3 is TGCAGCGTCGGTCCCGGGACAGGAGTTAACTATGGCTACACCTTC.